This TCR beta chain was sequenced in a study of blood T cell repertoires in COVID-19. The overall study: COVID-19 samples collected from the United States, Italy and Spain covered acute and convalescent phases. Sample material is recorded as cDNA or gDNA derived from T cells, B-cell-depleted T cells, or PBMCs.

In the authors' methods: By means of reference gene primer amplification, nucleated cell counts were estimated. Here immunoSEQ multiplex PCR was the method, and the copy in TCRdb shows in-frame clones only, minus some. V, J and clone size are taken as reported in that table, and D and trimming were inferred from the DNA itself. The sample consists of 470,000 or so clones, roughly 90% of them appearing once. The CDR3 has 16 amino acids. V was shortened by 0 bases and J by 2 bases, with 14 bases between the two germline ends. In germline, CDR1 is SGHDN, CDR2 FVKESK. This sequence joins TRBV14 and TRBJ2-7; D call uncertain. The origin of this receptor is a woman aged 25 to 45 with acute or convalescent COVID-19. The sequencing sample was made of peripheral blood. CDR3 in DNA: TGTGCCAGCAGCCAAGAAGGCAGCGACCTTACCTACGAGCAGTACTTC. Its protein product is CASSQEGSDLTYEQYF.